Below, 24 T cell receptor beta chains from the same sample are listed, as sequenced in a study of beta chain features in type 1 diabetes. Overall study results and limits: Researchers report that Type 1 diabetes patients had moderately but significantly shorter TCRB CDR3s across all four CD4+ subsets.

Every isolated RNA sample was fully reverse transcribed, so sequencing captured expressed TCRB transcripts. Profiling relied on immunoSEQ multiplex PCR, and the TCRdb table lists in-frame clones only, not all of them. The top ten hold roughly 0.018% of the sample, which has a few hundred thousand clones, approximately 14% seen once. Antigens of these TCRs are unknown. Material for sequencing was naive CD4+ T cells from blood. These receptors were collected from a man aged 25 to 40 with type 1 diabetes.

The chain uses TRBV28 and TRBJ2-1, with 10 bases identical to TRBD2. The ends lost 7 bases at V and 3 bases at J; junction bases unmatched: 3. Germline lookup yields CDR1 MDHEN and CDR2 SYDVKM. The CDR3 is made up of 14 amino acids. The CDR3 loop is CASIPSGSYNEQFF. The CDR3 nucleotides read TGTGCCAGCATACCTAGCGGGAGCTACAATGAGCAGTTCTTC.

This chain links TRBV5-1 with TRBJ2-7; perhaps TRBD1 as D (5 bases). From germline, CDR1 is SGHRS and CDR2 YFSETQ. Trimming took 0 bases from V and 3 from J, leaving 10 bases between them. This CDR3 has 14 residues. The CDR3 sequence is CASSLEYQGYEQYF. In DNA form, the CDR3 reads TGCGCCAGCAGCTTGGAATATCAGGGCTACGAGCAGTACTTC.

The V call is TRBV6-6, the J call TRBJ2-1; 7 bases fit TRBD2. Trimming took 5 bases from V and 2 from J; bases not matched to a gene: 6. Looked up from germline, CDR1 is MNHNY and CDR2 is SVGAGI (reference sequence). The CDR3 extends over 15 amino acids. The CDR3 sequence: CASSLAGAAYNEQFF. As DNA, the CDR3 is TGTGCCAGCAGTCTCGCGGGAGCCGCCTACAATGAGCAGTTCTTC.

V is TRBV25-1 and J is TRBJ2-5; TRBD2 agrees at 7 bases. From germline, CDR1 is MGHDK and CDR2 SYGVNS. The CDR3 has 14 residues. After removal of 3 bases from V and 5 bases from J, the junction contained 6 bases not matched to a gene. CDR3 loop: CASSEAGAIETQYF. The DNA of the CDR3 is TGTGCCAGCAGTGAGGCGGGAGCAATCGAGACCCAGTACTTC. The full variable domain, with the rest looked up from reference TRBV25-1 and TRBJ2-5, is EADIYQTPRYLVIGTGKKITLECSQTMGHDKMYWYQQDPGMELHLIHYSYGVNSTEKGDLSSESTVSRIRTEHFPLTLESARPSHTSQYLCASSEAGAIETQYFGPGTRLLVL.

The table lists this clone with a few counts. CDR3 DNA: TGCGCCAGCAGCTTGGACAGGGCCGAGCAGTACTTC. Translating gives CASSLDRAEQYF. V is TRBV5-1 and J is TRBJ2-7; a possible D gene is TRBD1 (6 bases). CDR3 size: 12 residues. Trimming pared 0 bases from V and 6 bases from J, leaving 7 bases between. Germline CDR1 SGHRS, CDR2 YFSETQ.

This clone was counted between two and nine times. The chain links TRBV11-1 to TRBJ2-6; weak D call: TRBD2 (5 bases). V gave up 10 bases and J gave up 4 bases, with 14 bases separating them. CDR1 SGHAT and CDR2 FQDESV come from the germline V gene (reference sequence). The length of the CDR3 is 14 residues. Written as DNA, the CDR3 is TGTGCCACCAACGGAGGCTGGGGGGCCAACGTCCTGACTTTC. This sequence encodes CATNGGWGANVLTF.

CDR3 amino acids: CASSRTPRGYTGELFF. DNA for the CDR3: TGTGCCAGCAGCCGAACCCCTAGGGGGTACACCGGGGAGCTGTTTTTT. This rearrangement joins TRBV7-3 to TRBJ2-2, with D perhaps TRBD1 (6 bases). V was cut by 5 bases and J by 3 bases, with 16 bases left in between. Looked up from germline, CDR1 is SGHTA and CDR2 is FQGTGA. The CDR3 contains 16 residues.

This clone was detected only a few times. The genes are TRBV29-1 and TRBJ1-4; a weak D match, TRBD1 (6 bases). V lost 7 bases and J lost 7, with 19 bases in between. The germline V gene encodes CDR1 SQVTM and CDR2 ANQGSEA. The length of the CDR3 is 14 residues. CDR3 loop: CSALGGPDSEKLFF. The CDR3, as DNA: TGCAGCGCTCTGGGGGGGCCGGATAGTGAAAAACTGTTTTTT.

This clone was detected only a few times. The V and J genes are TRBV30 and TRBJ2-1; D remains ambiguous. This CDR3 is 12 amino acids long. V lost 0 bases and J 9 bases, leaving 9 bases between the germline ends. Germline CDR1 is GTSNPN and CDR2 is SVGIG (reference sequence). The CDR3 region is CAWSVLPIEQFF. DNA for the CDR3: TGTGCCTGGAGTGTACTCCCCATTGAGCAGTTCTTC.

The chain recombines TRBV23-1 with TRBJ1-2, with 7 bases that match TRBD1. TRBV23-1 is treated as an ORF (open reading frame) with a function not yet certain. This CDR3 comprises 16 residues. After removal of 4 bases from V and 4 bases from J, the junction contained 12 bases not matched to a gene. The CDR3 nucleotides read TGCGCCAGCAGTCCCCATTCACAGGGGACCTCCTATGGCTACACCTTC. Protein: CASSPHSQGTSYGYTF.

The CDR3 region is CASLSGQGILEQYF. In DNA form, the CDR3 reads TGTGCCAGCCTGTCGGGACAGGGTATTCTGGAGCAGTACTTC. The chain carries TRBV28 and TRBJ2-7, with 9 bases that match TRBD1. The CDR3 sequence is 14 residues long. V was pared by 8 bases and J by 7 bases, with 12 bases of the junction left unmatched. Germline lookup yields CDR1 MDHEN and CDR2 SYDVKM.

This clone was counted a few times. This rearrangement joins TRBV30 to TRBJ1-1; no reliable D call. The CDR3 has 11 amino acids. Trimming pared 3 bases from V and 6 bases from J, leaving 8 bases between. Germline V gives CDR1 GTSNPN, CDR2 SVGIG (reference sequence). In nucleotides, the CDR3 is TGTGCCTGGAGCCAAGGAGCTGAAGCTTTCTTT. Protein: CAWSQGAEAFF.

The gene calls are TRBV30 and TRBJ2-5; tentative D call: TRBD1 (6 bases). Trimming left V 2 bases short and J 4 bases short, with 17 bases between. Germline CDR1 GTSNPN, CDR2 SVGIG (reference sequence). The length of the CDR3 is 15 residues. The CDR3 loop reads CAWSRGRGFTETQYF. As DNA, the CDR3 is TGTGCCTGGAGTAGGGGCAGGGGCTTTACAGAGACCCAGTACTTC.

The chain uses TRBV18 and TRBJ1-1, with D unclear. Germline CDR1 KGHSH, CDR2 LQKENI. V gave up 3 bases and J gave up 1 base, with 9 bases separating them. The length of the CDR3 is 14 residues. CDR3 residues: CASSPIEGNTEAFF. CDR3 sequence (DNA): TGTGCCAGCTCACCTATCGAGGGGAACACTGAAGCTTTCTTT.

This clone was recorded a few times. V usage is TRBV7-2 and J usage is TRBJ2-5; D possibly corresponds to TRBD1 (5 bases). This CDR3 contains 14 residues. In germline, CDR1 is SGHTA, CDR2 FQGNSA. The V gene lost 5 bases and the J gene lost 2 bases, with 12 bases spanning the gap. The CDR3 spells CASSLTNRQETQYF. For the CDR3, the DNA is TGTGCCAGCAGCCTAACGAACAGGCAAGAGACCCAGTACTTC.

The J gene is TRBJ1-1, the V gene TRBV7-9; D possibly corresponds to TRBD1 (6 bases). Deletions cut 5 bases from V and 7 bases from J, with 17 bases between. Germline CDR1 is SEHNR and CDR2 is FQNEAQ (reference sequence). The CDR3 totals 14 residues. DNA of the CDR3: TGTGCCAGCAGCCCCTCTCCTGGACAGAATGAAGCTTTCTTT. Amino acids: CASSPSPGQNEAFF.

This sequence joins TRBV6-1 and TRBJ2-3, with 11 positions matching TRBD2. Germline V gene lookup returns CDR1 MNHNS and CDR2 SASEGT. V dropped 0 bases and J dropped 7; count of bases not matched to a gene: 9. This CDR3 is built from 17 residues. In DNA, the CDR3 is TGTGCCAGCAGTGAAGCTGAAGCTAGCGGGAGGCTGAATACGCAGTATTTT. The encoded protein is CASSEAEASGRLNTQYF.

The gene calls are TRBV27 and TRBJ2-3; 9 positions match TRBD2. Germline CDR1 and CDR2: MNHEY and SMNVEV (reference sequence). This CDR3 spans 14 amino acids. Trimming took 5 bases from V and 2 from J; bases not matched to a gene: 2. CDR3 loop: CASSAGGTTDTQYF. CDR3 in DNA: TGTGCCAGCAGTGCGGGAGGGACCACAGATACGCAGTATTTT.

With regard to this clone: A read error may account for a junction end that differs from germline. The chain couples TRBV5-4 to TRBJ1-2, with no clear D. Germline V lookup: CDR1 SGHNT, CDR2 YYREEE (reference sequence). The CDR3 covers 9 residues. The CDR3 sequence is CAILLGEFF. The CDR3, as DNA: TGTGCCATCCTCTTGGGAGAGTTCTTC.

This clone was seen only a few times. The chain joins TRBV5-4 to TRBJ2-1, with TRBD2 identical over 10 bases. Trimming cost V 0 bases and J 10 bases; bases outside gene matches: 4. The CDR3 covers 14 residues. Germline lookup yields CDR1 SGHNT and CDR2 YYREEE (reference sequence). The CDR3 sequence: CASSLGLAGDEQFF. The CDR3 DNA reads as TGTGCCAGCAGCTTGGGGCTAGCGGGAGACGAGCAGTTCTTC.

The J gene is TRBJ2-4, the V gene TRBV2, with 9 bases lining up with TRBD2. Germline trimming cut 2 bases from V and 9 bases from J; bases unmatched to any gene: 5. The CDR3 is 14 residues long. The germline CDR1 and CDR2 sequences are SNHLY and FYNNEI. The CDR3 DNA is TGTGCCAGCAGTGAACGTAGCGGGAGCGGCATTCAGTACTTC. Translation: CASSERSGSGIQYF.

The gene calls are TRBV11-2 and TRBJ2-1; TRBD2 aligns across 10 bases. Germline CDR1 SGHAT, CDR2 FQNNGV. The trim removed 5 bases at V and 5 bases at J, leaving 6 bases unmatched. CDR3 size: 15 residues. Written as DNA, the CDR3 is TGTGCCAGCAGCGGCAGACTAGCGGGCAACAATGAGCAGTTCTTC. Residues: CASSGRLAGNNEQFF. The full variable domain, completed using reference TRBV11-2 and TRBJ2-1, is EAGVAQSPRYKIIEKRQSVAFWCNPISGHATLYWYQQILGQGPKLLIQFQNNGVVDDSQLPKDRFSAERLKGVDSTLKIQPAKLEDSAVYLCASSGRLAGNNEQFFGPGTRLTVL.

This sequence joins TRBV29-1 and TRBJ1-5; TRBD1 aligns across 8 bases. Per germline, CDR1 SQVTM and CDR2 ANQGSEA. V was clipped by 4 bases and J by 7 bases; unmatched bases: 6. This CDR3 region has 13 residues. This CDR3 is CSVAGTGGQPQHF. CDR3 sequence (DNA): TGCAGCGTTGCTGGTACAGGGGGGCAGCCCCAGCATTTT.

This clone was recorded a few times. The genes are TRBV5-1 and TRBJ2-2; 9 nucleotides agree with TRBD2. Germline V CDR1 and CDR2: SGHRS, YFSETQ. Trimming took 4 bases from V and 5 from J; bases not matched to a gene: 12. CDR3 length equals 17 residues. The CDR3: CASSPGSSGKRTGELFF. The CDR3 region has the DNA TGCGCCAGCAGCCCGGGGTCTAGCGGGAAACGGACCGGGGAGCTGTTTTTT.